The next 31 T cell receptor beta chains were all read from a single sample in a study of blood T cell repertoires in COVID-19. Data came from immunoSEQ multiplex PCR; TCRdb stores just in-frame clones and leaves some out. This sample has a few hundred thousand clones, with 70% to 90% found just once. The sequencing sample was made of PBMCs or T cells enriched from blood (not recorded which). The receptors were sampled from a woman between 40 and 55 years old with acute COVID-19.

The V gene is TRBV7-3, the J gene TRBJ2-2, with D possibly matching TRBD1 (5 bases). V lost 3 bases, J lost 5 bases, and 22 bases lay in between. CDR1 and CDR2 from the germline V gene are SGHTA and FQGTGA. CDR3 length: 18 amino acids. The CDR3 nucleotides read TGTGCCAGCAGCTTTGGATCATGGGGCCTCTCTAGGACCGGGGAGCTGTTTTTT. Encoded protein: CASSFGSWGLSRTGELFF. Using reference TRBV7-3 and TRBJ2-2 for the parts outside the CDR3, the full variable domain is GAGVSQTPSNKVTEKGKYVELRCDPISGHTALYWYRQSLGQGPEFLIYFQGTGAADDSGLPNDRFFAVRPEGSVSTLKIQRTERGDSAVYLCASSFGSWGLSRTGELFFGEGSRLTVL.

CDR3 amino acids: CASSLRDLAGRLEQYF. CDR3 sequence (DNA): TGTGCCAGCAGCTTAAGGGACCTAGCGGGAAGACTCGAGCAGTACTTC. The chain couples TRBV7-8 to TRBJ2-7; 9 positions match TRBD2. The CDR3 has 16 amino acids. The germline gives CDR1 SGHVS, CDR2 FQNEAQ. The V and J ends lost 2 bases and 6 bases, in that order; junction bases with no gene match: 11. Full variable domain (remainder filled in from reference TRBV7-8 and TRBJ2-7): GAGVSQSPRYKVAKRGQDVALRCDPISGHVSLFWYQQALGQGPEFLTYFQNEAQLDKSGLPSDRFFAERPEGSVSTLKIQRTQQEDSAVYLCASSLRDLAGRLEQYFGPGTRLTVT.

The rearrangement joins TRBV18 to TRBJ2-3; possible D gene TRBD1, 6 bases. The CDR3 length is 15 residues. With 3 bases removed from V and 2 bases from J, the gap between germline ends came to 12 bases. Germline-derived CDR1 and CDR2 are KGHSH and LQKENI. CDR3 sequence: CASSPATGITDTQYF. The CDR3 region has the DNA TGTGCCAGCTCACCTGCGACAGGTATCACAGATACGCAGTATTTT.

The chain has TRBV4-3 and TRBJ2-3, with 10 bases lining up with TRBD2. The J segment lost 4 bases and the V segment lost 3 bases, leaving 7 bases of the junction unmatched. The CDR3 is 16 amino acids. Per the germline V gene, CDR1 is LGHNA and CDR2 is YSLEER. The CDR3: CASSHASGRASDTQYF. The CDR3 nucleotides are TGCGCCAGCAGCCATGCGAGCGGGAGGGCGTCAGATACGCAGTATTTT.

V and J are TRBV24-1 and TRBJ2-5; D is uncertain. Per the germline V gene, CDR1 is KGHDR and CDR2 is SFDVKD. The CDR3 sequence is 14 residues long. Trimming cost V 3 bases and J 0 bases, with 7 bases left between them. The CDR3 region is CATSDNSHQETQYF. The CDR3 nucleotides read TGTGCCACCAGTGATAACAGTCACCAAGAGACCCAGTACTTC.

The chain has TRBV29-1 and TRBJ2-1, with TRBD2 identical over 8 bases. The CDR3 runs 14 residues. V shed 3 bases and J 5 bases; nucleotides not matched to a gene: 6. Germline V gene data show CDR1 as SQVTM and CDR2 as ANQGSEA. The CDR3 nucleotides are TGCAGCGTTGACGCGGGGGGAAACGACAATGAGCAGTTCTTC. This translates into CSVDAGGNDNEQFF.

V and J are TRBV6-5 and TRBJ1-2; 9 bases agree with TRBD1. J gave up 7 bases and V 0 bases, and 6 bases lay outside the gene matches. The CDR3 has 15 amino acids. CDR1 is MNHEY, CDR2 SVGAGI, per germline. For the CDR3, the DNA is TGTGCCAGCAGTTACTCGAACAGGGGGCACAGTGGCTACACCTTC. Translation gives CASSYSNRGHSGYTF.

The sample holds one count of this clone. The chain has TRBV19 and TRBJ2-2, with 8 positions matching TRBD2. This CDR3 region has 18 residues. Germline CDR1 is LNHDA and CDR2 is SQIVND (reference sequence). V shed 1 base and J 2 bases; nucleotides not matched to a gene: 9. The CDR3 DNA is TGTGCCAGTAGTATAGGGACGGTAGCGGGGATAAACACCGGGGAGCTGTTTTTT. Translation: CASSIGTVAGINTGELFF.

The chain is built from TRBV7-2 and TRBJ2-6; D is ambiguous. The CDR3 length is 16 residues. CDR1 and CDR2 from the germline V gene are SGHTA and FQGNSA. With 5 bases removed from V and 5 bases from J, the gap between germline ends came to 16 bases. The DNA for the CDR3 is TGTGCCAGCAGCCCCCCGGGTCCTTTCCGGGCCAACGTCCTGACTTTC. Translated, it gives CASSPPGPFRANVLTF.

This clone was detected once. The V and J genes are TRBV5-1 and TRBJ1-2; 9 bases align to TRBD1. Trimming removed 4 bases from V and 4 bases from J; junction bases left unmatched: 8. In germline, CDR1 is SGHRS, CDR2 YFSETQ. This CDR3 comprises 15 residues. CDR3 loop: CASSAGTGSSYGYTF. Here the CDR3 DNA reads TGCGCCAGCAGCGCCGGGACAGGGTCCAGCTATGGCTACACCTTC.

This clone turned up a few times. This chain links TRBV28 with TRBJ1-6; weak D call: TRBD1 (6 bases). The germline CDR1 and CDR2 sequences are MDHEN and SYDVKM. The CDR3 consists of 14 residues. Trimming removed 6 bases at V and 6 bases at J, with 12 bases between. CDR3 residues: CASRPTGLNSPLHF. The DNA for the CDR3 is TGTGCCAGCAGACCGACAGGTCTTAATTCACCCCTCCACTTT.

This clone was detected once. The gene calls are TRBV6-5 and TRBJ2-5, with TRBD1 matching over 7 bases. The V and J ends lost 6 bases and 1 base, in that order; junction bases with no gene match: 8. Per germline, CDR1 MNHEY and CDR2 SVGAGI. This CDR3 has 15 residues. The CDR3 spells CASRRTRDSQETQYF. CDR3 sequence (DNA): TGTGCCAGCAGGCGAACCCGGGACAGCCAAGAGACCCAGTACTTC.

The chain uses TRBV5-1 and TRBJ2-3; 7 bases line up with TRBD2. The CDR3 runs to 15 residues. Unmatched junction bases numbered 8, after V lost 7 bases and J lost 0 bases. Per germline, CDR1 SGHRS and CDR2 YFSETQ. The CDR3 coding sequence is TGCGCCAGCCATCAACTAGCGACTAGCACAGATACGCAGTATTTT. It codes for CASHQLATSTDTQYF. Supplemented by reference TRBV5-1 and TRBJ2-3, the full variable domain reads KAGVTQTPRYLIKTRGQQVTLSCSPISGHRSVSWYQQTPGQGLQFLFEYFSETQRNKGNFPGRFSGRQFSNSRSEMNVSTLELGDSALYLCASHQLATSTDTQYFGPGTRLTVL.

The chain uses TRBV4-1 and TRBJ1-1; TRBD1 is a possible D gene (5 bases). This CDR3 is built from 15 residues. The V end was cut by 0 bases, the J end by 3 bases, with 11 bases between. Germline CDR1 and CDR2: MGHRA and YSYEKL. The CDR3: CASSQEAGRDTEAFF. Written as DNA, the CDR3 is TGCGCCAGCAGCCAAGAGGCAGGGAGGGACACTGAAGCTTTCTTT.

The chain recombines TRBV5-4 with TRBJ2-7, with 7 positions matching TRBD2. This CDR3 has 16 amino acids. CDR1 is SGHNT, CDR2 YYREEE, per germline (reference sequence). The trim removed 0 bases at V and 1 base at J, leaving 7 bases unmatched. The CDR3 here is CASSLVGLAVSYEQYF. The CDR3 nucleotides are TGTGCCAGCAGCTTGGTTGGGCTAGCGGTTTCCTACGAGCAGTACTTC.

The CDR3 protein is CASSSSGQGASPLHF. In DNA form, the CDR3 reads TGTGCCAGCAGTTCCTCCGGACAGGGCGCTTCACCCCTCCACTTT. The J gene is TRBJ1-6, the V gene TRBV27; TRBD1 matches 8 bases. CDR3 length: 15 residues. The trim removed 4 bases at V and 9 bases at J, leaving 8 bases unmatched. Germline CDR1 is MNHEY and CDR2 is SMNVEV (reference sequence).

CDR3 in amino acids: CASSQLSLLAGLSTDTQYF. The CDR3 region has the DNA TGCGCCAGCAGCCAACTCTCTCTACTAGCGGGACTAAGCACAGATACGCAGTATTTT. V usage is TRBV4-1 and J usage is TRBJ2-3, with TRBD2 matching 10 bases. V gave up 2 bases and J gave up 0 bases; unmatched junction bases: 11. Germline values: CDR1 MGHRA, CDR2 YSYEKL. The CDR3 covers 19 residues.

The chain has TRBV14 and TRBJ2-1, with D unresolved. Germline loops: CDR1 SGHDN, CDR2 FVKESK. There are 11 residues in the CDR3. V lost 2 bases and J lost 6, with 2 bases in between. CDR3 loop: CASSQLNEQFF. The CDR3 DNA reads TGTGCCAGCAGCCAACTCAATGAGCAGTTCTTC.

The CDR3 is CASSRNTDTQYF. As DNA, the CDR3 is TGTGCCAGCAGCCGCAACACAGATACGCAGTATTTT. The V gene is TRBV7-8, the J gene TRBJ2-3; D is ambiguous. There are 12 residues in the CDR3. V was pared by 5 bases and J by 2 bases, with 5 bases between. CDR1 is SGHVS, CDR2 FQNEAQ, per germline. Combining the CDR3 with reference TRBV7-8 and TRBJ2-3 gives the whole variable domain GAGVSQSPRYKVAKRGQDVALRCDPISGHVSLFWYQQALGQGPEFLTYFQNEAQLDKSGLPSDRFFAERPEGSVSTLKIQRTQQEDSAVYLCASSRNTDTQYFGPGTRLTVL.

This clone was counted ten times or more. This chain uses TRBV24-1 with TRBJ2-1; 12 bases are shared with TRBD2. The germline V gene encodes CDR1 KGHDR and CDR2 SFDVKD. V was pared by 4 bases and J by 7 bases, with 16 bases of the junction left unmatched. The CDR3 runs to 19 residues. The DNA for the CDR3 is TGTGCCACCAGTGACGCCCGAAAAGATACTAGCGGGAGGAGGAATGAGCAGTTCTTC. Encoded protein: CATSDARKDTSGRRNEQFF.

This clone appeared many times. The chain joins TRBV2 to TRBJ1-2; D is perhaps TRBD1 (5 bases). The CDR3 has 17 amino acids. V was pared by 1 base and J by 0 bases, with 15 bases between. The V gene's germline CDR1 is SNHLY and CDR2 FYNNEI. CDR3 nucleotides: TGTGCCAGCAGTGAAGGGCTAGGGGCAGGAGCTAACTATGGCTACACCTTC. Amino acids: CASSEGLGAGANYGYTF.

This chain links TRBV19 with TRBJ2-7; TRBD1 might be the D (5 bases). CDR1 and CDR2 (germline): LNHDA, SQIVND (reference sequence). This CDR3 region has 16 residues. With 5 bases removed from V and 4 bases from J, the gap between germline ends came to 21 bases. CDR3 protein: CASSLPQDTGIYEQYF. The CDR3 nucleotides are TGTGCCAGTAGTCTTCCGCAGGACACGGGTATTTACGAGCAGTACTTC.

The chain employs TRBV11-2 and TRBJ2-5, with 10 bases matching TRBD1. Germline assignment: CDR1 SGHAT and CDR2 FQNNGV. V lost 5 bases, J lost 4 bases, and 4 bases stayed unmatched. The CDR3 length is 14 residues. DNA of the CDR3: TGTGCCAGCAGCCCAAGGGACAGGGGAGAGACCCAGTACTTC. This encodes CASSPRDRGETQYF.

The J gene is TRBJ2-1, the V gene TRBV27; 11 bases fit TRBD2. The V and J ends lost 5 bases and 4 bases, in that order; junction bases with no gene match: 4. Germline CDR1 and CDR2: MNHEY and SMNVEV (reference sequence). The CDR3 length is 15 residues. Written as DNA, the CDR3 is TGTGCCAGCAGTACCGGGACTAGCGGATACAATGAGCAGTTCTTC. Protein sequence: CASSTGTSGYNEQFF.

The chain carries TRBV13 and TRBJ2-5; 7 bases map to TRBD2. This CDR3 has 16 residues. The germline V gene encodes CDR1 PRHDT and CDR2 FYEKMQ (reference sequence). The ends lost 1 base at V and 5 bases at J; junction bases unmatched: 10. The CDR3 DNA follows: TGTGCCAGCAGCTTAGCCGGGCGGGAGATGTTTGAGACCCAGTACTTC. Its protein product is CASSLAGREMFETQYF.

The V and J genes are TRBV28 and TRBJ2-1; 7 bases match TRBD2. Per the germline V gene, CDR1 is MDHEN and CDR2 is SYDVKM. The CDR3 has 14 residues. J was trimmed by 0 bases and V by 8 bases; bases with no gene match: 4. CDR3 residues: CASVGGSSYNEQFF. In DNA, the CDR3 is TGTGCCAGCGTGGGCGGGAGCTCCTACAATGAGCAGTTCTTC.

This chain uses TRBV7-2 with TRBJ1-5; TRBD1 is a possible D gene (5 bases). CDR1 and CDR2 (germline): SGHTA, FQGNSA. This CDR3 has 16 amino acids. The V end was cut by 5 bases, the J end by 1 base, with 15 bases between. The CDR3 loop reads CASSGTGVLSNQPQHF. The CDR3 region has the DNA TGTGCCAGCAGCGGGACTGGAGTATTGAGCAATCAGCCCCAGCATTTT.

The CDR3 nucleotides are TGTGCCAGCAGTTACGGGGGGACCACTGAAGCTTTCTTT. Protein sequence: CASSYGGTTEAFF. This chain connects TRBV6-5 to TRBJ1-1, with D perhaps matching TRBD1 (5 bases). The CDR3 sequence is 13 residues long. The V end was cut by 2 bases, the J end by 4 bases, with 8 bases between. CDR1 is MNHEY, CDR2 SVGAGI, per germline.

The rearrangement links TRBV9 to TRBJ1-2; D is unclear. Germline CDR1 reads SGDLS; CDR2 reads YYNGEE. The CDR3 extends over 15 amino acids. Trimming removed 5 bases from V and 1 base from J, with 15 bases in between. The CDR3 DNA is TGTGCCAGCAGGGACGGGAGCGGGCTTAACTATGGCTACACCTTC. Translating it yields CASRDGSGLNYGYTF.

The genes are TRBV2 and TRBJ2-2, with 7 positions matching TRBD2. V shed 9 bases and J 6 bases; nucleotides not matched to a gene: 13. Germline assignment: CDR1 SNHLY and CDR2 FYNNEI. The CDR3 has 15 amino acids. The CDR3 sequence is CASLKEAGFAGELFF. The CDR3 coding sequence is TGTGCCAGTTTGAAGGAAGCGGGATTTGCCGGGGAGCTGTTTTTT.

The DNA of the CDR3 is TGTGCCAGCAGCTCGACACCTGCGAACACTGAAGCTTTCTTT. It translates to CASSSTPANTEAFF. V gene TRBV5-4 combines with J gene TRBJ1-1; D is undetermined. Germline CDR1 and CDR2: SGHNT and YYREEE (reference sequence). This CDR3 contains 14 residues. V gave up 3 bases and J gave up 1 base, with 10 bases separating them.